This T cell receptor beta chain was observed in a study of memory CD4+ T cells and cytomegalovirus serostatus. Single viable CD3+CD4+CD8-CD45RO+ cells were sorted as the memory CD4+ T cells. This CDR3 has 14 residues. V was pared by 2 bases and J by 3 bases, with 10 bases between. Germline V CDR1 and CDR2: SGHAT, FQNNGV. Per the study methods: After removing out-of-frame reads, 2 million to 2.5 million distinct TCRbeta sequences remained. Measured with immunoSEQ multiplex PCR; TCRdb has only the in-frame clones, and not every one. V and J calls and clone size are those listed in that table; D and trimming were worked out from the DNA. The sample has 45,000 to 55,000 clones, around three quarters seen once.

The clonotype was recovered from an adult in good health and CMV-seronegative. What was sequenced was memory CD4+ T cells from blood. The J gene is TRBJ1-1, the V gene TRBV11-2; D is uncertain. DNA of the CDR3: TGTGCCAGCAGCTTAAGGAGACTTGACACTGAAGCTTTCTTT. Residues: CASSLRRLDTEAFF.